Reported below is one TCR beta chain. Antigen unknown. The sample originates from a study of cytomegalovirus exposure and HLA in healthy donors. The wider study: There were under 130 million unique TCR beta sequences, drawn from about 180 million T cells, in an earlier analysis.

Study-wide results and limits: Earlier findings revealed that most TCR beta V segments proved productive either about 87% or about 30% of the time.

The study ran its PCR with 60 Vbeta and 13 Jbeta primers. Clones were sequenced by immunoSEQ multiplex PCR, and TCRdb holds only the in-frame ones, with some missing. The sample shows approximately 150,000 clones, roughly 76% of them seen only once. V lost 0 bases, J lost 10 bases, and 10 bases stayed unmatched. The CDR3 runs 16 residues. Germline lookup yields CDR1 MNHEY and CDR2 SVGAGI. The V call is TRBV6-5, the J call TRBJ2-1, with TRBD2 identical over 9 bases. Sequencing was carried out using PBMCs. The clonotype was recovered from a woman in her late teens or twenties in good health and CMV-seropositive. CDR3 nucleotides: TGTGCCAGCAGTTACTCGCGGCGGGGGGGCGAGGTGGAGCAGTTCTTC. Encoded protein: CASSYSRRGGEVEQFF.